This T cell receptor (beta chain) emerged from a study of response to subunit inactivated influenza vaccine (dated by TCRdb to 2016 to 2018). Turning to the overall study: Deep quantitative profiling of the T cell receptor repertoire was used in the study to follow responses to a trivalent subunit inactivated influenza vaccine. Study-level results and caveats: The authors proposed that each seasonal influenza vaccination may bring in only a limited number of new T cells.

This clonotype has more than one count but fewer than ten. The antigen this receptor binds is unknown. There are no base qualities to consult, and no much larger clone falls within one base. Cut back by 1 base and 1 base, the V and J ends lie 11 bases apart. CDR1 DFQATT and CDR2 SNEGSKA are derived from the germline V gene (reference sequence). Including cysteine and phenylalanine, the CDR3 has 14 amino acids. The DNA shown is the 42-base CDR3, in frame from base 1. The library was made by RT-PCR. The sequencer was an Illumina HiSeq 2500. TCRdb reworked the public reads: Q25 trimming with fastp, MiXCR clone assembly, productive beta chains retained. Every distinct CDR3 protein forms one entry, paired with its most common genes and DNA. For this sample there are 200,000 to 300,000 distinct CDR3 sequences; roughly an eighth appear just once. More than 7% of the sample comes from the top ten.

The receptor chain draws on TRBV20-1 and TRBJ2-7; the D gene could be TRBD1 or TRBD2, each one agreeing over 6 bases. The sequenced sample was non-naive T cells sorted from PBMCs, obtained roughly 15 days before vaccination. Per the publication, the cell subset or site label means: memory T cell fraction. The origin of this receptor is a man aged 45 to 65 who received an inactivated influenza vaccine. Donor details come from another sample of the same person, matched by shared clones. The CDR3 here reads CSARGGDMSYEQYF. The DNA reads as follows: TGCAGTGCTAGAGGGGGGGACATGTCCTACGAGCAGTACTTC.